The rows below give T cell receptor beta chains drawn from one sample of a study of T cell responses to AZD1222 COVID-19 vaccine. The method was immunoSEQ multiplex PCR; TCRdb's version includes in-frame clones alone and lacks a portion of them. The sample lists 95,000 to 130,000 clones; just over 85% were seen once. The sequences come from peripheral blood, collected on day 0 of AZD1222 vaccination. Receptor source: an adult in good health. The CDR3 runs from the conserved cysteine through the conserved F or W. Fields, in order: V gene, J gene, clone size, D gene, CDR3 protein, CDR3 DNA. The D gene is left open where the match is weak. Expanded clones get a size class; other rows say once, few or many, or leave the size out.

>TRBV7-9|TRBJ2-2|.|TRBD2
CASSLARVSGGMNTGELFF
TGTGCCAGCAGCTTAGCGCGGGTTAGCGGGGGAATGAACACCGGGGAGCTGTTTTTT
>TRBV5-1|TRBJ1-1|.|.
CASSVLSGANTEAFF
TGCGCCAGCTCAGTTCTTAGCGGGGCGAACACTGAAGCTTTCTTT
>TRBV29-1|TRBJ1-1|.|TRBD1
CSVFTGGSNTEAFF
TGCAGCGTGTTCACAGGGGGCTCGAACACCGAAGCTTTCTTT
>TRBV7-9|TRBJ2-7|.|.
CASSGPGTPYEQYF
TGTGCCAGCAGCGGTCCAGGGACTCCCTACGAGCAGTACTTC
>TRBV7-2|TRBJ1-2|.|TRBD1
CASSLVSAPGQGVPYGYTF
TGTGCCAGCAGCTTAGTCAGCGCCCCGGGACAGGGGGTCCCCTATGGCTACACCTTC
>TRBV25-1|TRBJ1-2|.|.
CASSEWDGYTF
TGTGCCAGCAGTGAATGGGACGGCTACACCTTC
>TRBV6-4|TRBJ2-3|.|TRBD2
CASSLAGTSTDTQYF
TGTGCCAGCAGTCTAGCGGGAACTAGCACAGATACGCAGTATTTT
>TRBV19|TRBJ2-3|.|.
CASSMDLSTDTQYF
TGTGCCAGTAGTATGGACCTAAGCACAGATACGCAGTATTTT
>TRBV7-2|TRBJ2-3|once|TRBD2
CASSLVAGGTDTQYF
TGTGCCAGCAGCTTAGTAGCGGGAGGCACAGATACGCAGTATTTT
>TRBV29-1|TRBJ2-5|.|.
CSVWEGEETQYF
TGCAGCGTCTGGGAGGGGGAAGAGACCCAGTACTTC
>TRBV6-6|TRBJ1-5|.|TRBD1
CASSQGQRSDQPQHF
TGTGCCAGCAGCCAGGGACAGCGTAGCGATCAGCCCCAGCATTTT
>TRBV21-1|TRBJ2-5|once|.
CASNRVPLETQYF
TGTGCCAGCAACCGAGTGCCCCTAGAGACCCAGTACTTC
>TRBV18|TRBJ1-6|once|.
CASSVVQGGDNSPLHF
TGTGCCAGCTCAGTCGTACAGGGAGGCGATAATTCACCCCTCCACTTT
>TRBV15|TRBJ1-6|.|TRBD1
CATSSGGQGPSSPLHF
TGTGCCACCAGCAGCGGCGGACAGGGCCCCAGTTCACCCCTCCACTTT